The rows below give T cell receptor beta chains drawn from one sample of a study of shared T cell receptors in the human thymus. Profiling relied on immunoSEQ multiplex PCR, and the TCRdb table lists in-frame clones only, not all of them. The data contain 700,000 or so clones, around 85% of them seen just once; the ten biggest clones take up over 0.008%. These data were also filed under a second study, of human thymus T cells.

Source material: thymocytes. Every receptor here comes from a girl under two years old with a congenital heart defect. CDR3s include the opening cysteine and the closing phenylalanine or tryptophan. D genes are given only for firm matches. Clone size, where shown, is once, few, many, or a class for clones that have expanded.

abundance	v_gene	j_gene	d_gene	len	CDR3nt	CDR3aa
.	TRBV19	TRBJ2-5	TRBD2	16	TGTGCCAGTAGTATTACCCCCGCTAGCGGGGAAGAGACCCAGTACTTC	CASSITPASGEETQYF
.	TRBV19	TRBJ1-1	TRBD1	16	TGTGCCAGTAGTATAGAATCGGACAGGGGGGCTTCTGAAGCTTTCTTT	CASSIESDRGASEAFF
.	TRBV2	TRBJ2-3	.	14	TGTGCCAGCAGACCGGGACTTACCACAGATACGCAGTATTTT	CASRPGLTTDTQYF
.	TRBV28	TRBJ1-1	TRBD1	14	TGTGCCAGCAGTTTAAACTCTGAGGGGGCGCCAGCTTTCTTT	CASSLNSEGAPAFF
.	TRBV4-1	TRBJ2-7	.	13	TGCGCCAGCAGCCGCACAGCCGAATACGAGCAGTACTTC	CASSRTAEYEQYF
.	TRBV6-1	TRBJ1-2	TRBD1	18	TGTGCCAGCAGTGAATTTAATGGGACAGAGGTTTTGGGCTATGGCTACACCTTC	CASSEFNGTEVLGYGYTF
.	TRBV7-2	TRBJ2-5	TRBD2	18	TGTGCCAGCAGCTCATGCGGGACTAGCGGGGATCACCAAGAGACCCAGTACTTC	CASSSCGTSGDHQETQYF
few	TRBV5-4	TRBJ2-3	.	16	TGTGCCAGCAGCTTTGGGTGGGACAATTGCACAGATACGCAGTATTTT	CASSFGWDNCTDTQYF
.	TRBV5-6	TRBJ1-1	.	17	TGTGCCAGCAGCGTGGGCCGGGTTCGGGCAGGGGACACTGAAGCTTTCTTT	CASSVGRVRAGDTEAFF
.	TRBV9	TRBJ1-2	TRBD1	17	TGTGCCAGCAGCCCGACAGGGGCGCCCAAAGCTAACTATGGCTACACCTTC	CASSPTGAPKANYGYTF
.	TRBV28	TRBJ1-5	TRBD1	17	TGTGCCAGCAGCCTATTAAACAGGGGCCTACTCAATCAGCCCCAGCATTTT	CASSLLNRGLLNQPQHF
.	TRBV5-1	TRBJ2-3	.	14	TGCGCCAGCAGCTTGATGGTGGGGGGAGATACGCAGTATTTT	CASSLMVGGDTQYF
.	TRBV14	TRBJ2-1	TRBD2	17	TGTGCCAGCAGCCCCCCTTATGACGGGGGGTTACACAATGAGCAGTTCTTC	CASSPPYDGGLHNEQFF
.	TRBV7-8	TRBJ1-1	TRBD1	15	TGTGCCAGCAGCTTAGCGAGAACAGGGGAGACTGAAGCTTTCTTT	CASSLARTGETEAFF
.	TRBV7-2	TRBJ1-2	TRBD1	14	TGTGCCAGCAGCCCCCGGACAGGGGGCAATGGCTACACCTTC	CASSPRTGGNGYTF
.	TRBV28	TRBJ2-5	TRBD1	15	TGTGCCAGCAGCATAAACACAGGGGTCGTAGAGACCCAGTACTTC	CASSINTGVVETQYF
.	TRBV7-3	TRBJ2-1	.	16	TGTGCCAGCAGCTTATTAGCAGGGGGGCTGATCAATGAGCAGTTCTTC	CASSLLAGGLINEQFF
.	TRBV7-4	TRBJ1-1	.	16	TGTGCCAGCAGCTTAGCTTTAGGAGGGGTGGGCACTGAAGCTTTCTTT	CASSLALGGVGTEAFF
.	TRBV14	TRBJ2-1	TRBD2	15	TGTGCCAGCAGCCAAGGGGAGGGGATGGACAATGAGCAGTTCTTC	CASSQGEGMDNEQFF
.	TRBV7-2	TRBJ2-1	.	16	TGTGCCAGCAGCTTAAACGCCAGGGTATCCTACAATGAGCAGTTCTTC	CASSLNARVSYNEQFF
.	TRBV4-2	TRBJ2-2	.	16	TGTGCCAGCAGCAGACGAGAGACTCTGAACACCGGGGAGCTGTTTTTT	CASSRRETLNTGELFF
.	TRBV4-1	TRBJ2-3	.	15	TGCGCCAGCAGCCTTGGAGGGGGGGGAACAGATACGCAGTATTTT	CASSLGGGGTDTQYF
.	TRBV4-1	TRBJ1-2	TRBD1	13	TGCGCCAGCAGCCAGGACAGGGGAGGAGGCTACACCTTC	CASSQDRGGGYTF
.	TRBV7-2	TRBJ2-3	TRBD2	16	TGTGCCAGCAGCGACGATAGCGGGGGGGACACAGATACGCAGTATTTT	CASSDDSGGDTDTQYF
few	TRBV5-1	TRBJ2-5	TRBD1	24	TGCGCCAGCAGCTTGGGAAAGCCCGCTGTTGCGGCGTGGCGCCCCCGGGACAGACAAGAGACCCAGTACTTC	CASSLGKPAVAAWRPRDRQETQYF
few	TRBV7-6	TRBJ2-3	TRBD2	18	TGTGCCAGCAGCCCATGTTTTTCCTTAGCGGGGGACACAGATACGCAGTATTTT	CASSPCFSLAGDTDTQYF
once	TRBV11-3	TRBJ1-1	.	14	TGTGCCAGCAGCTTAGGTGGGCGGAACACTGAAGCTTTCTTT	CASSLGGRNTEAFF
.	TRBV2	TRBJ1-2	TRBD1	15	TGTGCCAGCAGTGAAGTCGGAGACAGGGTTGGTGGCTACACCTTC	CASSEVGDRVGGYTF
few	TRBV7-9	TRBJ1-2	.	16	TGTGCCAGCAGCTTAGCGAAACAGGGTCCTAACTATGGCTACACCTTC	CASSLAKQGPNYGYTF
few	TRBV4-1	TRBJ1-1	.	12	TGCGCCAGCAGCCGCGGACAGACTGAAGCTTTCTTT	CASSRGQTEAFF
.	TRBV14	TRBJ1-6	TRBD1	18	TGTGCCAGCAGCCAGGGCCGACAGGGCGAAACCTATAATTCACCCCTCCACTTT	CASSQGRQGETYNSPLHF
.	TRBV27	TRBJ1-2	TRBD1	14	TGTGCCAGCAGTTTGGTCCAGGGGGCTGCGGGCTACACCTTC	CASSLVQGAAGYTF
.	TRBV5-1	TRBJ2-2	TRBD1	18	TGCGCCAGCAGCCCGAGGACAGGGCAAGGGGTGGACACCGGGGAGCTGTTTTTT	CASSPRTGQGVDTGELFF
.	TRBV9	TRBJ1-5	.	15	TGTGCCAGCAGCGCAGAGGAAGGTCGATATCAGCCCCAGCATTTT	CASSAEEGRYQPQHF
.	TRBV6-6	TRBJ2-1	.	16	TGTGCCAGCAGCCCATTAGCCAGAGCCACCTACAATGAGCAGTTCTTC	CASSPLARATYNEQFF
.	TRBV30	TRBJ1-3	.	15	TGTGCCTGGAGTGGTATAGCGACCTCTGGAAACACCATATATTTT	CAWSGIATSGNTIYF
.	TRBV28	TRBJ1-2	.	12	TGTGCCAGCACCGACATACAATATGGCTACACCTTC	CASTDIQYGYTF
few	TRBV28	TRBJ1-3	.	14	TGTGCCAGCAGTTTATCGGGAGCCCTGAACACCATATATTTT	CASSLSGALNTIYF
.	TRBV5-1	TRBJ2-5	.	14	TGCGCCAGCAGCTTTCCTACTGCACAAGAGACCCAGTACTTC	CASSFPTAQETQYF
.	TRBV2	TRBJ2-5	.	16	TGTGCCAGCAGTGGTACGACAGGAGCCCTCTCGGAGACCCAGTACTTC	CASSGTTGALSETQYF
.	TRBV18	TRBJ2-1	TRBD2	15	TGTGCCAGCTCACCTAGCGGGGGGGCGGCCAATGAGCAGTTCTTC	CASSPSGGAANEQFF
.	TRBV6-5	TRBJ2-3	.	11	TGTGCCAGCAGTAGCGTAGATACGCAGTATTTT	CASSSVDTQYF
.	TRBV6-6	TRBJ1-2	.	16	TGTGCCAGCAGTCGGGGGGGGGTGGAGTTTAACTATGGCTACACCTTC	CASSRGGVEFNYGYTF
.	TRBV11-2	TRBJ2-1	TRBD2	16	TGTGCCAGCAGCTTCGCCATGCGGGGGTTATACAATGAGCAGTTCTTC	CASSFAMRGLYNEQFF
.	TRBV6-5	TRBJ2-7	TRBD1	14	TGTGCCAGCAGGAAGGGGGCCAGCTCCTACGAGCAGTACTTC	CASRKGASSYEQYF